A selection of T cell receptor beta chains follows, all from one sample in a study of memory CD4+ T cells and cytomegalovirus serostatus. The repertoire was sequenced with immunoSEQ multiplex PCR; TCRdb's copy has only in-frame clones and lacks some. The sample has about 61,000 clones, more than 75% seen once. The sequenced sample consisted of memory CD4+ T cells from blood. The receptors derive from an adult in good health and CMV-seronegative. Both conserved end residues are part of each CDR3. The D gene is left open where the match is weak. Not all rows give a size; the values are once, few, many and, for expanded clones, a class.

d_gene | j_gene | abundance | v_gene | CDR3aa | CDR3nt
NA | TRBJ2-7 | NA | TRBV20-1 | CSARLYEQYF | TGCAGTGCTAGGCTCTACGAGCAGTACTTC
NA | TRBJ1-2 | NA | TRBV6-5 | CASSYDRKSYGYTF | TGTGCCAGCAGTTACGACAGGAAATCCTATGGCTACACCTTC
NA | TRBJ2-3 | NA | TRBV12-5 | CASGSAVTETYTDTQYF | TGTGCTAGTGGCTCGGCAGTCACAGAGACCTACACAGATACGCAGTATTTT
NA | TRBJ1-2 | NA | TRBV30 | CAWSVGAGGYTF | TGTGCCTGGAGTGTTGGGGCGGGGGGCTACACCTTC
NA | TRBJ2-1 | NA | TRBV29-1 | CSVVTYNEQFF | TGCAGCGTTGTTACCTACAATGAGCAGTTCTTC
NA | TRBJ2-5 | NA | TRBV15 | CATSRDGSEGFAETQYF | TGTGCCACCAGCAGAGATGGATCCGAGGGGTTCGCAGAGACCCAGTACTTC
NA | TRBJ1-5 | few | TRBV2 | CASRGDQPQHF | TGTGCCAGCAGGGGAGATCAGCCCCAGCATTTT
NA | TRBJ1-5 | once | TRBV5-6 | CASSLTGYNQPQHF | TGTGCCAGCAGCTTAACAGGGTACAATCAGCCCCAGCATTTT
NA | TRBJ1-1 | once | TRBV27 | CASSSRGPGRAEAFF | TGTGCCAGCAGTTCTAGAGGCCCAGGGCGCGCTGAAGCTTTCTTT
TRBD1 | TRBJ1-6 | NA | TRBV2 | CASGGGSVNSPLHF | TGTGCCAGCGGAGGGGGCAGCGTTAATTCACCCCTCCACTTT
NA | TRBJ1-4 | NA | TRBV11-2 | CASSSLQGKGEKLFF | TGTGCCAGCAGCTCACTACAGGGCAAAGGCGAAAAACTGTTTTTT
NA | TRBJ1-2 | NA | TRBV18 | CASSPPLSRKNYGYTF | TGTGCCAGCTCACCACCTCTTTCCAGGAAAAACTATGGCTACACCTTC
NA | TRBJ1-1 | NA | TRBV5-1 | CASSLGDGLDTEAFF | TGCGCCAGCAGCTTGGGCGACGGGTTGGACACTGAAGCTTTCTTT
NA | TRBJ1-1 | few | TRBV18 | CASSPGLRDTEAFF | TGTGCCAGCTCACCAGGGCTGAGGGACACTGAAGCTTTCTTT